This T cell receptor beta chain comes out of a study of control samples from healthy donors and cancer patients. TCRdb's copy holds only in-frame clones and misses some; the assay was immunoSEQ multiplex PCR. The table lists 130,000 or so clones, approximately 94% of them singletons, with around 13% in the top ten. The CDR3 is made up of 14 amino acids. Per germline, CDR1 SQVTM and CDR2 ANQGSEA. Trimming stripped 3 bases from V and 4 bases from J, with 15 bases between. The source is a man aged 35-49 years in good health. Material: blood. This chain connects TRBV29-1 to TRBJ1-2; D is perhaps TRBD1 (6 bases). CDR3 nucleotide sequence: TGCAGCGTTGACGAGGGGGGGAAGAGCTATGGCTACACCTTC. Protein: CSVDEGGKSYGYTF.